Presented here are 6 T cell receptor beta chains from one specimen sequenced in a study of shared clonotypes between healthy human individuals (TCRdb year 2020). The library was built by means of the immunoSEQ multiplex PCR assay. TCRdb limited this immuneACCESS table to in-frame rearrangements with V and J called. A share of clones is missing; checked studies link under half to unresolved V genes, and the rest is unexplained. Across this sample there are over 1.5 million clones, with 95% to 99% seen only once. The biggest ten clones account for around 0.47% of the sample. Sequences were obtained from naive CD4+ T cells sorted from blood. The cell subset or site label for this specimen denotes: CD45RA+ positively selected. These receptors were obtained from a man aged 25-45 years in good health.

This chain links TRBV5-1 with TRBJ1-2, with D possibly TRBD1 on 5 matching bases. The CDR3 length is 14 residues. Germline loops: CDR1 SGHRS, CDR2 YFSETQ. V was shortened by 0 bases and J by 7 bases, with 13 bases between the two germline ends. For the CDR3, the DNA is TGCGCCAGCAGCTTGGGTTCGGGGGAAAGTGGCTACACCTTC. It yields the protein CASSLGSGESGYTF.

In DNA, the CDR3 is TGTGCCAGCAGTTTGCTGGACATGGATGGCTACACCTTC. As protein: CASSLLDMDGYTF. This chain connects TRBV28 to TRBJ1-2; D may be TRBD1 (5 bases). V lost 3 bases, J lost 6 bases, and 11 bases lay in between. The CDR3 has 13 residues. Looked up from germline, CDR1 is MDHEN and CDR2 is SYDVKM.

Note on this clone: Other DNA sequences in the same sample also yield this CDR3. CDR3 in DNA: TGTGCCAGCAGCTTGGAGGGTGCCAAAAACATTCAGTACTTC. Residues: CASSLEGAKNIQYF. The genes are TRBV5-4 and TRBJ2-4; D is undetermined. CDR1 is SGHNT and CDR2 is YYREEE in the germline V gene (reference sequence). There are 14 residues in the CDR3. Trimming stripped 0 bases from V and 1 base from J, with 5 bases between.

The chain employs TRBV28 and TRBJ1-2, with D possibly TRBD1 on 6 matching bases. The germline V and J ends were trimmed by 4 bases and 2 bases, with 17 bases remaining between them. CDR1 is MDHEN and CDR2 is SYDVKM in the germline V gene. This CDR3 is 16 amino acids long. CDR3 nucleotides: TGTGCCAGCAGTTCCCCACAGGGAAGGTTAAACTATGGCTACACCTTC. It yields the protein CASSSPQGRLNYGYTF.

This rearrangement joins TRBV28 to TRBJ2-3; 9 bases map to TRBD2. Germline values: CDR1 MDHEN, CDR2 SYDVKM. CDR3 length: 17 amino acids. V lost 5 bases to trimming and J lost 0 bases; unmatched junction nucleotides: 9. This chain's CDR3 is CASSSRQGLASTDTQYF. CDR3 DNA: TGTGCCAGCAGTAGCCGACAGGGACTAGCTAGCACAGATACGCAGTATTTT.

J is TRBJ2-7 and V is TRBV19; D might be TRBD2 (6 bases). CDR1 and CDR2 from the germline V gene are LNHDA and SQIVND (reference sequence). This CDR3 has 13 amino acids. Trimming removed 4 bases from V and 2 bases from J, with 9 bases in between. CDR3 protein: CASSRGLPYEQYF. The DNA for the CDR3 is TGTGCCAGTAGTAGGGGACTCCCCTACGAGCAGTACTTC.